The 21 T cell receptor beta chains below come from one sample, sequenced in a study of blood T cell repertoires in COVID-19 (dated by TCRdb to the early 2020s). Library construction relied on the immunoSEQ multiplex PCR assay. The table comes from immuneACCESS by way of TCRdb, which keeps in-frame sequences with V and J called. Part of the clones is missing from these tables; in studies checked, under half for an unresolved V gene and the rest for unknown reasons. In all, the sample holds 250,000 to 350,000 clones, and around 88% of those were seen once. The ten largest clonotypes hold about 6.1% of the sample. Sequenced sample: PBMCs or T cells enriched from blood (not recorded which). Every receptor here comes from a middle-aged woman who had recovered from COVID-19.

The V gene is TRBV6-1, the J gene TRBJ2-1; 7 positions agree with TRBD2. Trimming removed 1 base from V and 5 bases from J; junction bases left unmatched: 5. From germline, CDR1 is MNHNS and CDR2 SASEGT. This CDR3 comprises 15 residues. The chain's CDR3 is CASSEGPRGDNEQFF. For the CDR3, the DNA is TGTGCCAGCAGTGAAGGACCTCGGGGGGACAATGAGCAGTTCTTC.

The CDR3 coding sequence is TGTGCCAGTAGTTGGCCACAGGATAAGATTGATGGCTACACCTTC. As protein: CASSWPQDKIDGYTF. The chain has TRBV19 and TRBJ1-2, with D tentatively TRBD1 (5 bases). This CDR3 comprises 15 residues. Germline assignment: CDR1 LNHDA and CDR2 SQIVND (reference sequence). Trimming cost V 5 bases and J 6 bases, with 19 bases left between them.

This chain joins TRBV24-1 and TRBJ1-5; 9 nucleotides agree with TRBD1. V shed 3 bases and J 7 bases; nucleotides not matched to a gene: 6. Per the germline V gene, CDR1 is KGHDR and CDR2 is SFDVKD. CDR3 length: 15 residues. CDR3 loop: CATSDPRTGDQPQHF. In DNA, the CDR3 is TGTGCCACCAGTGATCCGCGGACAGGGGACCAGCCCCAGCATTTT.

The chain links TRBV2 to TRBJ2-6; no firm D call. Looked up from germline, CDR1 is SNHLY and CDR2 is FYNNEI. This CDR3 region has 14 residues. The germline V and J ends were trimmed by 4 bases and 0 bases, with 4 bases remaining between them. CDR3 DNA: TGTGCCAGCAGTGCAGGCTCTGGGGCCAACGTCCTGACTTTC. Protein: CASSAGSGANVLTF.

CDR3: CASSQDTTEETQYF. As DNA, the CDR3 is TGTGCCAGCAGCCAAGACACTACTGAAGAGACCCAGTACTTC. The V call is TRBV4-2, the J call TRBJ2-5; the D is unclear. The CDR3 contains 14 residues. V shed 0 bases and J shed 3 bases, with 8 bases lying between them. Per the germline V gene, CDR1 is LGHNA and CDR2 is YNFKEQ.

This rearrangement joins TRBV3-1 (or the pseudogene TRBV3-2) to TRBJ1-2, with 8 bases matching TRBD1. Trimming at V came to 1 base and at J to 8 bases, leaving 6 bases not matched to a gene. Germline loops: CDR1 LGHDT, CDR2 YNNKEL (reference sequence). The CDR3 consists of 14 residues. The CDR3, as DNA: TGTGCCAGCAGCCAAGGGTTCAGGGGGCAAGGCTACACCTTC. Protein sequence: CASSQGFRGQGYTF.

The J gene is TRBJ2-3, the V gene TRBV11-2, with D possibly TRBD2 on 7 matching bases. This CDR3 has 15 residues. Germline CDR1 is SGHAT and CDR2 is FQNNGV. Deletions cut 5 bases from V and 0 bases from J, with 12 bases between. Here the CDR3 DNA reads TGTGCCAGCAGCGGGGGGGCGGGGAGCACAGATACGCAGTATTTT. It is translated as CASSGGAGSTDTQYF.

The chain has TRBV19 and TRBJ1-2, with a weak D call TRBD1 (5 bases). Deletions cut 0 bases from V and 6 bases from J, with 14 bases between. The CDR3 contains 15 residues. CDR1 is LNHDA and CDR2 is SQIVND in the germline V gene (reference sequence). The CDR3 bases are TGTGCCAGTAGTATAGAGGGGGGGAGATTAGATGGCTACACCTTC. Protein sequence: CASSIEGGRLDGYTF. Full variable domain (missing parts from reference TRBV19 and TRBJ1-2): DGGITQSPKYLFRKEGQNVTLSCEQNLNHDAMYWYRQDPGQGLRLIYYSQIVNDFQKGDIAEGYSVSREKKESFPLTVTSAQKNPTAFYLCASSIEGGRLDGYTFGSGTRLTVV.

The rearrangement joins TRBV28 to TRBJ2-7; 7 positions agree with TRBD1. V was pared by 6 bases and J by 3 bases, with 8 bases of the junction left unmatched. Germline values: CDR1 MDHEN, CDR2 SYDVKM. CDR3 length: 14 residues. The CDR3 nucleotides read TGTGCCAGCAGCTTCGGGACAGCGAGCTACGAGCAGTACTTC. This translates into CASSFGTASYEQYF.

The rearrangement joins TRBV30 to TRBJ2-7, with a tentative D call TRBD2 (6 bases). The ends were cut back, 1 base at V and 2 bases at J, with 15 bases in the middle. CDR1 is GTSNPN and CDR2 is SVGIG in the germline V gene (reference sequence). This CDR3 has 15 amino acids. The CDR3 sequence: CAWSANLGGAYEQYF. DNA for the CDR3: TGTGCCTGGAGTGCCAATTTGGGGGGTGCCTACGAGCAGTACTTC.

The rearrangement uses TRBV19 and TRBJ2-5; no firm D call. Trimming shortened V by 3 bases and J by 3 bases, and 11 bases separated the two germline ends. This CDR3 spans 14 amino acids. Germline CDR1 is LNHDA and CDR2 is SQIVND (reference sequence). The CDR3 region has the DNA TGTGCCAGTAGTATCCCCTGCGCGGAAGAGACCCAGTACTTC. Translated: CASSIPCAEETQYF.

The gene calls are TRBV5-4 and TRBJ2-5, with 11 bases matching TRBD1. Germline-derived CDR1 and CDR2 are SGHNT and YYREEE (reference sequence). The trim removed 4 bases at V and 1 base at J, leaving 9 bases unmatched. This CDR3 region has 17 residues. In nucleotides, the CDR3 is TGTGCCAGCAGCCATACGATCGGGACAGGGGGCCAAGAGACCCAGTACTTC. Its protein is CASSHTIGTGGQETQYF.

This clone was recorded only once. The chain combines TRBV19 with TRBJ2-1, with 10 bases fitting TRBD2. Germline values: CDR1 LNHDA, CDR2 SQIVND (reference sequence). The CDR3 is made up of 20 amino acids. The trim removed 7 bases at V and 5 bases at J, leaving 23 bases unmatched. CDR3 DNA sequence: TGTGCCAGTAAAGCTGGTTGGGGGTCCGCGGAGCGGGAGGGCGACAATGAGCAGTTCTTC. It specifies CASKAGWGSAEREGDNEQFF.

The chain uses TRBV6-5 and TRBJ2-1; 14 bases fit TRBD2. The trim removed 4 bases at V and 8 bases at J, leaving 7 bases unmatched. There are 16 residues in the CDR3. Germline V CDR1 and CDR2: MNHEY, SVGAGI. The CDR3 loop is CASSWGTSGSVYEQFF. As DNA, the CDR3 is TGTGCCAGCAGTTGGGGGACTAGCGGGAGTGTCTATGAGCAGTTCTTC.

The chain links TRBV24-1 to TRBJ2-3; 11 bases match TRBD2. V trimming: 2 bases; J trimming: 4 bases; junction bases outside the gene matches: 1. Per germline, CDR1 KGHDR and CDR2 SFDVKD. The CDR3 has 15 amino acids. This CDR3 is CATSDYSGRADTQYF. In nucleotides, the CDR3 is TGTGCCACCAGTGATTATAGCGGGAGGGCAGATACGCAGTATTTT.

The chain recombines TRBV6-6 with TRBJ1-6; D ambiguous. Germline V CDR1 and CDR2: MNHNY, SVGAGI (reference sequence). The CDR3 consists of 14 residues. V shed 1 base and J shed 8 bases, with 9 bases lying between them. CDR3 bases: TGTGCCAGCAGTTACTTAGAGGCCTATTCACCCCTCCACTTT. It encodes CASSYLEAYSPLHF.

This chain joins TRBV10-2 and TRBJ2-3; tentatively, D is TRBD1 (6 bases). The V end lost 0 bases, the J end lost 4 bases, and 11 bases lay between the germline ends. The V gene's germline CDR1 is WSHSY and CDR2 SAAADI. This CDR3 has 15 amino acids. The CDR3 DNA reads TGCGCCAGCAGTGAGTCGGGGGCCGGGTCAGATACGCAGTATTTT. Protein: CASSESGAGSDTQYF.

This chain connects TRBV9 to TRBJ2-4; possible D gene TRBD1, 5 bases. CDR1 and CDR2 from the germline V gene are SGDLS and YYNGEE. Trimming shortened V by 6 bases and J by 0 bases, and 19 bases separated the two germline ends. The CDR3 has 17 amino acids. CDR3 amino acids: CASNQGIIPLAKNIQYF. CDR3 in DNA: TGTGCCAGCAATCAGGGCATAATTCCCCTAGCCAAAAACATTCAGTACTTC.

CDR3 coding DNA: TGTGCCAGCAGCCCTACACCGGGGGGAGTAGGAACTGAAGCTTTCTTT. Translated: CASSPTPGGVGTEAFF. The genes are TRBV7-2 and TRBJ1-1; D is possibly TRBD1 (5 bases). Germline loops: CDR1 SGHTA, CDR2 FQGNSA. Trimming took 5 bases from V and 5 from J, leaving 21 bases between them. This CDR3 is 16 amino acids long.

The chain employs TRBV5-1 and TRBJ2-5; 11 nucleotides line up with TRBD2. J lost 5 bases, V lost 2 bases, and 14 bases had no gene match. The CDR3 loop spans 18 amino acids. Per the germline V gene, CDR1 is SGHRS and CDR2 is YFSETQ. The DNA for the CDR3 is TGCGCCAGCAGCTTCAACCCGGGACTAGCGGAGGGTGCTGAGACCCAGTACTTC. Amino acids: CASSFNPGLAEGAETQYF.

This chain connects TRBV28 to TRBJ1-5; D perhaps matches TRBD1 (6 bases). CDR1 is MDHEN, CDR2 SYDVKM, per germline. There are 16 residues in the CDR3. The V and J ends lost 5 bases and 9 bases respectively, with 23 bases between them. The CDR3 DNA reads as TGTGCCAGCAGTCCCGGGGTAGGGGGTAAAGTATCGCCCCAGCATTTT. Residues: CASSPGVGGKVSPQHF. The full variable domain, its missing parts supplied by reference TRBV28 and TRBJ1-5, is DVKVTQSSRYLVKRTGEKVFLECVQDMDHENMFWYRQDPGLGLRLIYFSYDVKMKEKGDIPEGYSVSREKKERFSLILESASTNQTSMYLCASSPGVGGKVSPQHFGDGTRLSIL.